Each of the 29 T cell receptor beta chains below was sequenced from the same sample in a study of shared clonotypes between healthy human individuals (TCRdb year 2020). CD8 naive samples consisted of CD45RO-negative cells that were positively selected for CCR7, yielding a CD45RA+CCR7+ population without TemRA cells. Library preparation employed the immunoSEQ multiplex PCR assay. Here the immuneACCESS table is served through TCRdb, limited to in-frame sequences with V and J called. Missing clones are a known gap in these copies; in checked studies unresolved V genes cover under half, and the rest lacks a known reason. The sample includes 1.5 million to 2.5 million clones, with around 96% observed a single time. The top ten hold approximately 1% of the sample. Source material: naive CD8+ T cells sorted from blood. This sample's cell subset or site label indicates: CD45RA+CCR7+. These receptors were collected from a man between 18 and 35 years old in good health.

The rearrangement uses TRBV27 and TRBJ2-7; the D gene is possibly TRBD1 (6 bases). Germline V gene lookup returns CDR1 MNHEY and CDR2 SMNVEV (reference sequence). The ends were cut back, 2 bases at V and 6 bases at J, with 8 bases in the middle. This CDR3 contains 12 residues. The CDR3 loop reads CASSLQGTEQYF. The CDR3 DNA is TGTGCCAGCAGTTTACAGGGGACCGAGCAGTACTTC.

The chain couples TRBV9 to TRBJ1-2; TRBD1 aligns across 8 bases. CDR1 and CDR2 (germline): SGDLS, YYNGEE. V shed 5 bases, J shed 5 bases, and the junction held 11 bases outside the gene matches. This CDR3 has 15 amino acids. In nucleotides, the CDR3 is TGTGCCAGCAGGTCAACGACAGGGGTGGGGTATGGCTACACCTTC. Protein: CASRSTTGVGYGYTF.

The chain links TRBV9 to TRBJ2-7; TRBD1 might be the D (5 bases). CDR3 length equals 15 residues. In germline, CDR1 is SGDLS, CDR2 YYNGEE. V lost 3 bases and J lost 0, with 13 bases in between. For the CDR3, the DNA is TGTGCCAGCAGCGCAGGGCCGGCTAGCTCCTACGAGCAGTACTTC. Protein: CASSAGPASSYEQYF.

The chain carries TRBV27 and TRBJ1-1, with D possibly matching TRBD1 (6 bases). The CDR3 runs 13 residues. The germline V and J ends were trimmed by 8 bases and 7 bases, with 17 bases remaining between them. Germline V gives CDR1 MNHEY, CDR2 SMNVEV (reference sequence). For the CDR3, the DNA is TGTGCCAGCGCGGGGTGGGGGGGCAGTGAAGCTTTCTTT. This translates into CASAGWGGSEAFF.

CDR3: CASSGQGGVTDTQYF. The CDR3 nucleotides are TGTGCCAGCAGTGGTCAAGGGGGCGTCACAGATACGCAGTATTTT. This chain connects TRBV6-1 to TRBJ2-3, with 7 nucleotides matching TRBD1. This CDR3 is 15 amino acids long. Germline CDR1 is MNHNS and CDR2 is SASEGT. V lost 4 bases to trimming and J lost 2 bases; unmatched junction nucleotides: 6.

This chain connects TRBV7-6 to TRBJ2-1, with a weak D call TRBD1 (5 bases). The germline V gene encodes CDR1 SGHVS and CDR2 FNYEAQ. This CDR3 contains 15 residues. Trimming removed 6 bases at V and 4 bases at J, with 16 bases between. The CDR3: CASSPGRVNYNEQFF. The CDR3 DNA sequence: TGTGCCAGCAGTCCCGGCAGGGTGAATTACAATGAGCAGTTCTTC. The full variable domain, its missing parts supplied by reference TRBV7-6 and TRBJ2-1, is GAGVSQSPRYKVTKRGQDVALRCDPISGHVSLYWYRQALGQGPEFLTYFNYEAQQDKSGLPNDRFSAERPEGSISTLTIQRTEQRDSAMYRCASSPGRVNYNEQFFGPGTRLTVL.

Concerning this clone: In the same sample, other DNA sequences code for this CDR3. This chain connects TRBV27 to TRBJ2-7; 10 positions match TRBD1. The CDR3 extends over 13 amino acids. The germline V gene has CDR1 MNHEY and CDR2 SMNVEV (reference sequence). The V segment lost 5 bases and the J segment 4 bases; nucleotides outside the gene matches: 2. The chain's CDR3 is CASSRDRGYEQYF. CDR3 DNA sequence: TGTGCCAGCAGTCGGGACAGGGGATACGAGCAGTACTTC.

This clone turned up a few times. The rearrangement links TRBV6-5 to TRBJ1-5; possibly TRBD1 for D (5 bases). Trimming left V 2 bases short and J 5 bases short, with 7 bases between. CDR1 is MNHEY and CDR2 is SVGAGI in the germline V gene. The CDR3 contains 13 residues. The chain's CDR3 is CASSYDSDQPQHF. CDR3 DNA: TGTGCCAGCAGTTACGACAGCGATCAGCCCCAGCATTTT.

Note on this clone: Its ends do not fully match the called genes, so a read error is possible. The chain recombines TRBV7-7 with TRBJ1-5; D not resolved. The CDR3 totals 16 residues. Germline loops: CDR1 SSHAT, CDR2 FNYEAQ (reference sequence). CDR3 residues: CASSLEGTGSNQPQHF. The CDR3 DNA reads as TGTGCTAGCAGCTTAGAGGGTACGGGTAGCAATCAGCCCCAGCATTTT.

Regarding this clone: This specimen includes other DNA sequences encoding the same CDR3. This chain uses TRBV5-6 with TRBJ2-7; the match to TRBD1 covers 7 bases. CDR1 and CDR2 from the germline V gene are SGHDT and YYEEEE. The CDR3 contains 13 residues. V lost 3 bases to trimming and J lost 3 bases; unmatched junction nucleotides: 3. DNA of the CDR3: TGTGCCAGCAGCTCCGGGACAGACTACGAGCAGTACTTC. Translation: CASSSGTDYEQYF.

J is TRBJ2-2 and V is TRBV5-1; 13 nucleotides align to TRBD2. CDR1 is SGHRS and CDR2 is YFSETQ in the germline V gene. Trimming removed 1 base from V and 7 bases from J; junction bases left unmatched: 7. This CDR3 comprises 17 residues. The CDR3 DNA sequence: TGCGCCAGCAGCTTGCTACTAGCGGGAGGGCCCGTCGGGGAGCTGTTTTTT. It encodes CASSLLLAGGPVGELFF.

CDR3 DNA sequence: TGCGCCAGCAGCGTACGGGACAGCTACACTGAAGCTTTCTTT. Translating gives CASSVRDSYTEAFF. The chain uses TRBV5-1 and TRBJ1-1; 7 bases align to TRBD1. Germline V gene lookup returns CDR1 SGHRS and CDR2 YFSETQ. The J segment lost 3 bases and the V segment lost 4 bases, leaving 6 bases of the junction unmatched. The CDR3 covers 14 residues.

The chain uses TRBV4-1 and TRBJ2-2; D gene ambiguous. The CDR3 spans 13 residues. The V gene's germline CDR1 is MGHRA and CDR2 YSYEKL. V was trimmed by 1 base and J by 6 bases, leaving 6 bases between them. CDR3 region: CASSQVSSGELFF. CDR3 in DNA: TGCGCCAGCAGCCAAGTCTCTTCCGGGGAGCTGTTTTTT.

The chain links TRBV13 to TRBJ2-2; D could derive from TRBD1 or TRBD2 (5 bases each). The germline CDR1 and CDR2 sequences are PRHDT and FYEKMQ (reference sequence). The CDR3 covers 12 residues. The ends were cut back, 6 bases at V and 5 bases at J, with 7 bases in the middle. The CDR3 sequence: CASRGDTGELFF. CDR3 nucleotide sequence: TGTGCCAGCAGGGGGGATACCGGGGAGCTGTTTTTT.

V and J are TRBV7-9 and TRBJ1-4; D is unclear. Trimming removed 5 bases from V and 6 bases from J, with 10 bases in between. Germline V gene data show CDR1 as SEHNR and CDR2 as FQNEAQ (reference sequence). This CDR3 contains 13 residues. The DNA for the CDR3 is TGTGCCAGCAGCCCAAATATGGATGAAAAACTGTTTTTT. It codes for CASSPNMDEKLFF. Looking up the rest from reference TRBV7-9 and TRBJ1-4 gives the full variable domain: DTGVSQNPRHKITKRGQNVTFRCDPISEHNRLYWYRQTLGQGPEFLTYFQNEAQLEKSRLLSDRFSAERPKGSFSTLEIQRTEQGDSAMYLCASSPNMDEKLFFGSGTQLSVL.

This clone was detected once. This rearrangement joins TRBV13 to TRBJ2-1; TRBD2 matches 10 bases. Germline V CDR1 and CDR2: PRHDT, FYEKMQ (reference sequence). CDR3 length equals 16 residues. Trimming took 11 bases from V and 5 from J; bases not matched to a gene: 15. The CDR3 DNA reads TGTGCCTGGGGACTAGCGAAGGGTTGGTCGGACAATGAGCAGTTCTTC. Translation gives CAWGLAKGWSDNEQFF.

The table lists this clone with a count of one. The chain employs TRBV7-9 and TRBJ2-1, with unresolved D. CDR3 size: 12 residues. Germline CDR1 is SEHNR and CDR2 is FQNEAQ (reference sequence). V lost 6 bases and J lost 4, with 7 bases in between. The CDR3 DNA reads TGTGCCAGCAGTATCGTATACAATGAGCAGTTCTTC. Amino acids: CASSIVYNEQFF. Full variable domain (missing parts from reference TRBV7-9 and TRBJ2-1): DTGVSQNPRHKITKRGQNVTFRCDPISEHNRLYWYRQTLGQGPEFLTYFQNEAQLEKSRLLSDRFSAERPKGSFSTLEIQRTEQGDSAMYLCASSIVYNEQFFGPGTRLTVL.

Worth noting for this clone: The same CDR3 is also encoded by other DNA sequences in this sample. The chain has TRBV4-1 and TRBJ2-7; D may be TRBD2 (5 bases). Germline V gene data show CDR1 as MGHRA and CDR2 as YSYEKL. The CDR3 sequence is 15 residues long. The V end was cut by 2 bases, the J end by 0 bases, with 11 bases between. CDR3 region: CASSQSRGSSYEQYF. CDR3 nucleotides: TGCGCCAGCAGCCAAAGCAGAGGGAGCTCCTACGAGCAGTACTTC.

This chain joins TRBV6-5 and TRBJ1-1; D is ambiguous. V was cut by 6 bases and J by 1 base, with 6 bases left in between. The CDR3 runs to 12 residues. The V gene's germline CDR1 is MNHEY and CDR2 SVGAGI. CDR3 sequence: CASSTQNTEAFF. The CDR3 DNA is TGTGCCAGCAGCACCCAGAACACTGAAGCTTTCTTT.

J is TRBJ2-7 and V is TRBV4-3; D remains unclear. The V end lost 0 bases, the J end lost 1 base, and 10 bases lay between the germline ends. Germline values: CDR1 LGHNA, CDR2 YSLEER. CDR3 length: 15 residues. CDR3 DNA sequence: TGCGCCAGCAGCCAAGAGAGGCGGAGTTCCTACGAGCAGTACTTC. This sequence encodes CASSQERRSSYEQYF.

The V call is TRBV5-4, the J call TRBJ2-5; TRBD2 matches 10 bases. The CDR3 contains 16 residues. The V segment lost 4 bases and the J segment 2 bases; nucleotides outside the gene matches: 8. From germline, CDR1 is SGHNT and CDR2 YYREEE (reference sequence). Here the CDR3 DNA reads TGTGCCAGCAGCCCAGTAGCGGGGGGCTCGCAAGAGACCCAGTACTTC. Protein product: CASSPVAGGSQETQYF.

Details on this clone: Other DNA sequences of this sample code for an identical CDR3. The chain uses TRBV5-4 and TRBJ2-7; 10 nucleotides align to TRBD1. Trimming cost V 3 bases and J 3 bases; bases outside gene matches: 6. Germline CDR1 SGHNT, CDR2 YYREEE (reference sequence). This CDR3 spans 15 amino acids. The CDR3: CASSSPGQGVYEQYF. The CDR3 DNA reads TGTGCCAGCAGCTCCCCCGGACAGGGGGTCTACGAGCAGTACTTC.

The V call is TRBV6-1, the J call TRBJ2-1, with D unresolved. This CDR3 spans 11 amino acids. V was cut by 6 bases and J by 6 bases, with 6 bases left in between. CDR1 and CDR2 from the germline V gene are MNHNS and SASEGT. CDR3: CASSPANEQFF. The CDR3 bases are TGTGCCAGCAGCCCCGCCAATGAGCAGTTCTTC.

This chain links TRBV7-8 with TRBJ1-3; D unresolved. Germline values: CDR1 SGHVS, CDR2 FQNEAQ. CDR3 length equals 16 residues. V lost 6 bases, J lost 0 bases, and 15 bases lay in between. CDR3 sequence reads: CASSFYGPLSGNTIYF. CDR3 DNA sequence: TGTGCCAGCAGTTTCTACGGCCCCCTCTCTGGAAACACCATATATTTT.

The chain is built from TRBV5-6 and TRBJ2-1; D gene ambiguous. Trimming removed 9 bases from V and 0 bases from J, with 16 bases in between. The CDR3 length is 15 residues. The germline gives CDR1 SGHDT, CDR2 YYEEEE. The CDR3 region has the DNA TGTGCCATTATTAATTCGTCCGGCTCCTACAATGAGCAGTTCTTC. Translated, it gives CAIINSSGSYNEQFF.

V and J are TRBV10-3 and TRBJ2-1; 9 nucleotides align to TRBD2. The CDR3 length is 15 residues. V shed 6 bases and J 5 bases; nucleotides not matched to a gene: 8. Per germline, CDR1 ENHRY and CDR2 SYGVKD. The CDR3 DNA is TGTGCCATCAGGACTCCTAGCGGGATGAACAATGAGCAGTTCTTC. Its protein is CAIRTPSGMNNEQFF.

This clone was recorded only once. The chain uses TRBV28 and TRBJ1-5; TRBD1 matches 7 bases. Trimming took 7 bases from V and 3 from J; bases not matched to a gene: 6. The CDR3 is 14 residues long. Germline V gene sequence: CDR1 MDHEN, CDR2 SYDVKM. CDR3 DNA: TGTGCCAGCAACGGGGGACAGCCCAATCAGCCCCAGCATTTT. This translates into CASNGGQPNQPQHF.

The J gene is TRBJ1-4, the V gene TRBV7-9, with 8 bases matching TRBD1. With V trimmed by 5 bases and J by 6 bases, 8 bases remained unmatched. The CDR3 totals 15 residues. Germline lookup yields CDR1 SEHNR and CDR2 FQNEAQ (reference sequence). The CDR3, as DNA: TGTGCCAGCAGCCCGACGACAGGGGAGGATGAAAAACTGTTTTTT. This encodes CASSPTTGEDEKLFF. The full variable domain, with the rest looked up from reference TRBV7-9 and TRBJ1-4, is DTGVSQNPRHKITKRGQNVTFRCDPISEHNRLYWYRQTLGQGPEFLTYFQNEAQLEKSRLLSDRFSAERPKGSFSTLEIQRTEQGDSAMYLCASSPTTGEDEKLFFGSGTQLSVL.

This rearrangement joins TRBV4-2 to TRBJ2-1, with D unclear. V was shortened by 0 bases and J by 1 base, with 4 bases between the two germline ends. This CDR3 contains 14 residues. CDR1 LGHNA and CDR2 YNFKEQ come from the germline V gene. DNA for the CDR3: TGTGCCAGCAGCCAAGACAATTCCTACAATGAGCAGTTCTTC. Translated: CASSQDNSYNEQFF.